This T cell receptor (beta chain) comes out of a study of Graves' ophthalmopathy and Graves' hyperthyroidism. The CDR3 sequence is 11 residues long. V lost 0 bases, J lost 15 bases, and 0 bases stayed unmatched. Germline CDR1 is SNHLY and CDR2 is FYNNEI. This clonotype was seen a single time. The sequenced template was RNA, covering the TCR beta CDR3 region. HTBI primers primed a first-round RT-PCR, and a second-round multiplex PCR followed. TCRdb reprocessed the multiplex PCR reads via MiXCR and lists one record per CDR3 protein. Of around 1.1 million distinct CDR3 sequences in the sample, less than 45% were seen once.

The genes are TRBV2 and TRBJ1-5; 9 nucleotides match TRBD1. The sequence derives from an adult man with Graves' hyperthyroidism. The material sequenced was peripheral blood or thyroid tissue (not recorded which). CDR3 DNA: TGTGCCAGCAGTGAAGCGGGACAGGGGCATTTT. This gives the protein CASSEAGQGHF.